This passage covers 17 T cell receptor beta chains from one sample sequenced in a study of cytomegalovirus exposure and HLA in healthy donors. The study ran its PCR with 60 Vbeta and 13 Jbeta primers. Clones were sequenced by immunoSEQ multiplex PCR, and TCRdb holds only the in-frame ones, with some missing. Its table records 100,000 to 150,000 clones. Sequencing was performed on PBMCs. These receptor sequences come from a man between 18 and 29 years old in good health and CMV-seronegative.

The CDR3 loop reads CASSLTGFPTNYGYTF. The CDR3 nucleotides read TGCGCCAGCAGCTTGACAGGATTCCCCACTAACTATGGCTACACCTTC. This chain joins TRBV5-1 and TRBJ1-2, with D perhaps TRBD1 (5 bases). V dropped 1 base and J dropped 0 bases, with 13 bases sitting between them. CDR3 length: 16 amino acids. The germline CDR1 and CDR2 sequences are SGHRS and YFSETQ.

V gene TRBV6-6 combines with J gene TRBJ1-2; D unclear. V was pared by 1 base and J by 8 bases, with 11 bases between. CDR1 is MNHNY and CDR2 is SVGAGI in the germline V gene (reference sequence). There are 13 residues in the CDR3. This CDR3 is CASSYLQANGYTF. The DNA of the CDR3 is TGTGCCAGCAGTTACTTGCAGGCGAACGGCTACACCTTC.

The chain recombines TRBV5-6 with TRBJ2-5; the match to TRBD2 covers 11 bases. CDR1 SGHDT and CDR2 YYEEEE come from the germline V gene. V lost 1 base to trimming and J lost 4 bases; unmatched junction nucleotides: 9. The CDR3 is 17 amino acids. The CDR3: CASSLMGSGRALETQYF. DNA for the CDR3: TGTGCCAGCAGCTTGATGGGTAGCGGGAGGGCCTTAGAGACCCAGTACTTC.

The rearrangement joins TRBV6-6 to TRBJ2-1; D is uncertain. The length of the CDR3 is 14 residues. Germline loops: CDR1 MNHNY, CDR2 SVGAGI (reference sequence). V lost 2 bases, J lost 4 bases, and 9 bases lay in between. CDR3 sequence (DNA): TGTGCCAGCAGTTACGAATACGGTTACAATGAGCAGTTCTTC. Translated: CASSYEYGYNEQFF.

The genes are TRBV2 and TRBJ2-7; a weak D match, TRBD1 (5 bases). V was clipped by 3 bases and J by 3 bases, with 15 bases between them. The CDR3 is 15 residues long. CDR1 and CDR2 (germline): SNHLY, FYNNEI. The CDR3 bases are TGTGCCAGCAGTGATTGGCCAGGGCGCGACTACGAGCAGTACTTC. As protein: CASSDWPGRDYEQYF.

V is TRBV2 and J is TRBJ1-4; D might be TRBD1 (6 bases). This CDR3 has 12 amino acids. Deletions cut 4 bases from V and 7 bases from J, with 7 bases between. Germline CDR1 SNHLY, CDR2 FYNNEI. The CDR3 coding sequence is TGTGCCAGCAGTGTGGGGGCTGAAAAACTGTTTTTT. Its protein product is CASSVGAEKLFF.

The chain joins TRBV4-3 to TRBJ2-7, with D maybe TRBD1 (5 bases). From germline, CDR1 is LGHNA and CDR2 YSLEER. Trimming shortened V by 0 bases and J by 5 bases, and 20 bases separated the two germline ends. The CDR3 has 17 residues. The CDR3, as DNA: TGCGCCAGCAGCCAAGATAGGTTAGGGGTAGTCGTCCACGAGCAGTACTTC. Protein sequence: CASSQDRLGVVVHEQYF.

This chain joins TRBV6-5 and TRBJ2-7; D is unresolved. V was trimmed by 6 bases and J by 0 bases, leaving 3 bases between them. This CDR3 spans 11 amino acids. CDR1 is MNHEY and CDR2 is SVGAGI in the germline V gene. CDR3 nucleotide sequence: TGTGCCAGCAGGAGCTCCTACGAGCAGTACTTC. This encodes CASRSSYEQYF.

The chain joins TRBV5-1 to TRBJ2-1; 7 nucleotides line up with TRBD1. CDR1 is SGHRS, CDR2 YFSETQ, per germline. The trim removed 0 bases at V and 4 bases at J, leaving 7 bases unmatched. The CDR3 extends over 16 amino acids. The CDR3 DNA sequence: TGCGCCAGCAGCTTGGGGGGGACAGAATCATACAATGAGCAGTTCTTC. Its protein product is CASSLGGTESYNEQFF.

The chain is built from TRBV7-2 and TRBJ1-1; 7 bases are shared with TRBD1. Germline-derived CDR1 and CDR2 are SGHTA and FQGNSA. V dropped 4 bases and J dropped 1; count of bases not matched to a gene: 3. The CDR3 totals 14 residues. CDR3 nucleotide sequence: TGTGCCAGCAGCTGGGGACAGACGAACACTGAAGCTTTCTTT. Its protein product is CASSWGQTNTEAFF.

The chain uses TRBV5-4 and TRBJ2-3, with TRBD1 as a possible D gene (5 bases). Germline V lookup: CDR1 SGHNT, CDR2 YYREEE (reference sequence). This CDR3 comprises 17 residues. V dropped 0 bases and J dropped 0 bases, with 14 bases sitting between them. In DNA form, the CDR3 reads TGTGCCAGCAGCTTGGAGGGGCGATTTCATAGCACAGATACGCAGTATTTT. It codes for CASSLEGRFHSTDTQYF.

The chain uses TRBV14 and TRBJ2-6; 14 bases are shared with TRBD2. CDR3 length equals 18 residues. With V trimmed by 4 bases and J by 2 bases, 4 bases remained unmatched. In germline, CDR1 is SGHDN, CDR2 FVKESK. DNA of the CDR3: TGTGCCAGCAGCCGACGACTAGCGGGAGGGCCTGGGGCCAACGTCCTGACTTTC. Its translation: CASSRRLAGGPGANVLTF.

The CDR3 sequence is CASTVANSPLHF. CDR3 sequence (DNA): TGTGCCAGCACCGTAGCTAATTCACCCCTCCACTTT. V is TRBV2 and J is TRBJ1-6; no firm D call. The V gene lost 7 bases and the J gene lost 6 bases, with 7 bases spanning the gap. There are 12 residues in the CDR3. Germline V gives CDR1 SNHLY, CDR2 FYNNEI.

J is TRBJ2-5 and V is TRBV9; D unresolved. Germline V gene sequence: CDR1 SGDLS, CDR2 YYNGEE. Trimming left V 3 bases short and J 5 bases short, with 11 bases between. There are 13 residues in the CDR3. CDR3: CASSALIGETQYF. In DNA form, the CDR3 reads TGTGCCAGCAGCGCTCTAATCGGGGAGACCCAGTACTTC.

The rearrangement uses TRBV9 and TRBJ2-2; 9 bases fit TRBD1. The CDR3 is 14 amino acids. CDR1 is SGDLS and CDR2 is YYNGEE in the germline V gene. V shed 5 bases, J shed 6 bases, and the junction held 5 bases outside the gene matches. CDR3 sequence reads: CASRNDRGAGELFF. The CDR3 region has the DNA TGTGCCAGCAGAAACGACAGGGGGGCCGGGGAGCTGTTTTTT. The full variable domain, its missing parts supplied by reference TRBV9 and TRBJ2-2, is DSGVTQTPKHLITATGQRVTLRCSPRSGDLSVYWYQQSLDQGLQFLIQYYNGEERAKGNILERFSAQQFPDLHSELNLSSLELGDSALYFCASRNDRGAGELFFGEGSRLTVL.

The chain links TRBV29-1 to TRBJ1-1; D is possibly TRBD1 (5 bases). The CDR3 spans 14 residues. V was shortened by 1 base and J by 4 bases, with 13 bases between the two germline ends. Per germline, CDR1 SQVTM and CDR2 ANQGSEA. The CDR3 here is CSVEVGGYSTEAFF. The CDR3 region has the DNA TGCAGCGTTGAAGTCGGGGGGTATAGCACTGAAGCTTTCTTT.

The rearrangement joins TRBV27 to TRBJ1-4; 8 bases line up with TRBD1. The V and J ends lost 2 bases and 8 bases, in that order; junction bases with no gene match: 4. Germline-derived CDR1 and CDR2 are MNHEY and SMNVEV (reference sequence). The CDR3 runs to 14 residues. The CDR3 bases are TGTGCCAGCAGTTTACCAGGGGGCGGGGAAAAACTGTTTTTT. This encodes CASSLPGGGEKLFF. The full variable domain, with the rest looked up from reference TRBV27 and TRBJ1-4, is EAQVTQNPRYLITVTGKKLTVTCSQNMNHEYMSWYRQDPGLGLRQIYYSMNVEVTDKGDVPEGYKVSRKEKRNFPLILESPSPNQTSLYFCASSLPGGGEKLFFGSGTQLSVL.